The clone carrying this T cell receptor beta chain occurred a few times. What it binds is not known. This record belongs to a study of naive and memory T cell subsets. The CDR3 spans 11 residues. The ends were cut back, 6 bases at V and 12 bases at J, with 15 bases in the middle. In germline, CDR1 is MNHNS, CDR2 SASEGT. General study results and limits: A few larger clonotypes appeared in naive repertoires, especially CD8, possibly memory cells re-expressing CD45RA.

An equimolar mix of two oligonucleotides served as the beta constant-region primer for TRBC1 and TRBC2. Nested alpha and beta constant-region primers with the SP2 primer drove four PCR rounds on ligated cDNA. From the UMI-ligation and nested PCR reads, TCRdb called clonotypes with MiXCR, one entry per CDR3 protein. The repertoire holds 140,000 to 150,000 distinct CDR3 sequences, 22% seen once, with less than 0.13% in the top ten. Sample: naive CD4+ T cells from blood. The clonotype was recovered from a human donor in good health. The J gene is TRBJ2-7, the V gene TRBV6-1; tentative D call: TRBD1 (6 bases). As DNA, the CDR3 is TGTGCCAGCAGCCCCGGGACAAATCTGTACTTC. This encodes CASSPGTNLYF.